This TCR beta chain comes out of a study of regulatory T cells in long-lasting Graves disease. This clonotype has a handful of counts. The length of the CDR3 is 14 residues. The V and J ends lost 4 bases and 5 bases, in that order; junction bases with no gene match: 5. Germline lookup yields CDR1 LNHDA and CDR2 SQIVND (reference sequence). Specified time point: newly diagnosed GD, antithyroid drugs for less than 3 months. There was RNA extracted from PBMCs, and the TCR library was made from it. Arm-PCR of CDR3 regions and iRepertoire HTBI primers were used to build TCR beta libraries. TCRdb analysed the multiplex PCR reads with MiXCR anew, one entry per CDR3 protein. The table has a few hundred thousand distinct CDR3 sequences, 15% to 20% seen once; the top ten hold 25% to 30%. The same sample was also used in a study of T cells in Graves' hyperthyroidism and ophthalmopathy.

The receptor comes from a man aged 40-49 years with Graves disease. The V and J genes are TRBV19 and TRBJ2-1; 7 bases fit TRBD1. The material sequenced was peripheral blood mononuclear cells (PBMCs), taken at new diagnosis, from a patient treated with antithyroid drugs. The CDR3 spells CASSKYGQDNEQFF. DNA for the CDR3: TGTGCCAGTAGTAAATACGGACAGGACAATGAGCAGTTCTTC.